Listed below are T cell receptor beta chains from one sample, sequenced in a study of neurological immune-mediated disorders. TCRdb re-derived calls from the 5' RACE reads in MiXCR, one entry per CDR3 protein. The table shows approximately 43,000 distinct CDR3 sequences, with over 2% occurring only once. The sequenced material came from PBMCs. These receptors were obtained from a man aged 30 to 45 with multiple sclerosis. CDR3s include the opening cysteine and the closing phenylalanine or tryptophan. Fields, in order: D gene, clone size, J gene, V gene, CDR3 DNA, CDR3 protein. D genes are given only for firm matches. A clone size is listed for some rows: how often the clone was seen (once, few, many), or a class if it is expanded.

>.|many|TRBJ2-2|TRBV20-1
TGCAGTGCTAGGCCAGACCTCCAAGGGGGGGAGCTGTTTTTT
CSARPDLQGGELFF
>.|many|TRBJ2-5|TRBV7-2
TGTGCCAGCAGCTACTGGGGGGAGACCCAGTACTTC
CASSYWGETQYF
>.|many|TRBJ2-3|TRBV28
TGTGCCAGCAGTTTCGCGTCTCGGGATACGCAGTATTTT
CASSFASRDTQYF
>.|many|TRBJ2-7|TRBV10-1
TGCGCCAGCAGTGAGTCCTCAGGGAGATACGAGCAGTACTTC
CASSESSGRYEQYF
>.|many|TRBJ2-2|TRBV7-6
TGTGCCAGCAGCTTAGCGGGGACCCTCCTCGGGGAGCTGTTTTTT
CASSLAGTLLGELFF
>TRBD2|many|TRBJ2-7|TRBV5-1
TGCGCCAGCAGCTTGGCGCCTCAGACTAGCGGGGGCTACGAGCAGTACTTC
CASSLAPQTSGGYEQYF
>.|many|TRBJ1-2|TRBV6-5
TGTGCCAGCAGTTACGGACAGATCTATGGCTACACCTTC
CASSYGQIYGYTF
>.|many|TRBJ2-5|TRBV4-3
TGCGCCAGCAGCCAGCGAATAGGGGAGACCCAGTACTTC
CASSQRIGETQYF
>TRBD1|many|TRBJ1-5|TRBV12-3/TRBV12-4
TGTGCCAGCAGTTTAAGACAGGGGGTTCAGCCCCAGCATTTT
CASSLRQGVQPQHF
>.|many|TRBJ1-2|TRBV7-9
TGTGCCAGCAGGACAGGTGCCCTTACTTGGAATGGCTACACCTTC
CASRTGALTWNGYTF
>.|.|TRBJ1-1|TRBV5-1
TGCGCCAGCAGCTTGGGAAACCTTGGGAACACTGAAGCTTTCTTT
CASSLGNLGNTEAFF
>.|.|TRBJ1-4|TRBV20-1
TGCAGTGCTAGGATGGACAGCGAAAAACTGTTTTTT
CSARMDSEKLFF
>.|many|TRBJ2-3|TRBV20-1
TGCAGTGCTAGAAAGGGGCCTAGCACAGATACGCAGTATTTT
CSARKGPSTDTQYF
>TRBD1|many|TRBJ2-3|TRBV5-1
TGCGCCAGCAGCGGAGGACAGGGGAGCACAGATACGCAGTATTTT
CASSGGQGSTDTQYF
>TRBD1|.|TRBJ2-1|TRBV11-2
TGTGCCAGCACCCCGACAGGGGGCTGGAACAATGAGCAGTTCTTC
CASTPTGGWNNEQFF
>.|many|TRBJ2-7|TRBV7-8
TGTGCCAGCAGCTTAGGGTCGGTTCTGACCTACGAGCAGTACTTC
CASSLGSVLTYEQYF
>.|many|TRBJ1-4|TRBV20-1
TGCAGTGCCACTGGAGGTTCGGGTGAAAAACTGTTTTTT
CSATGGSGEKLFF
>TRBD1|few|TRBJ1-4|TRBV4-3
TGCGCCAGCAGCCAAGATCCGGGGACAGGGGATGAAAAACTGTTTTTT
CASSQDPGTGDEKLFF
>TRBD1|many|TRBJ2-7|TRBV6-5
TGTGCCAGCAGAGACTGGACAGGGGGGAATCACGAGCAGTACTTC
CASRDWTGGNHEQYF
>TRBD2|many|TRBJ2-1|TRBV5-5
TGTGCCAGCAGCTTGTTCGGGACTAGCTACAATGAGCAGTTCTTC
CASSLFGTSYNEQFF
>.|many|TRBJ1-1|TRBV20-1
TGCAGTCCCAGGGGGAACACTGAAGCTTTCTTT
CSPRGNTEAFF
>TRBD1|many|TRBJ2-7|TRBV6-5
TGTGCCAGCAGTCGACAGGGTTTGCCCTACGAGCAGTACTTC
CASSRQGLPYEQYF
>TRBD2|many|TRBJ2-7|TRBV6-5
TGTGCCAGCAGTTACTACGTCGCGGGAGCGGGGGAGCAGTACTTC
CASSYYVAGAGEQYF
>.|few|TRBJ2-7|TRBV5-5
TGTGCCAGCGACCCAGGGTACTCCTACGAGCAGTACTTC
CASDPGYSYEQYF
>TRBD1|many|TRBJ2-2|TRBV4-1
TGCGCCAGCAGCCAAGTCCGGCAGGGGGCCGGCGGGGAGCTGTTTTTT
CASSQVRQGAGGELFF
>TRBD1|many|TRBJ1-2|TRBV7-2
TGTGCCAGCAGCATAAGGACAGGTCTAGAGGGCTACACCTTC
CASSIRTGLEGYTF
>.|many|TRBJ2-5|TRBV6-6
TGTGCCAGCAGTCCCGGGACGGTGTACCAAGAGACCCAGTACTTC
CASSPGTVYQETQYF
>TRBD2|many|TRBJ2-5|TRBV20-1
TGCAGTGCTAGAGATTTGAGGCTAGCGGAAGAGACCCAGTACTTC
CSARDLRLAEETQYF
>.|few|TRBJ2-7|TRBV27
TGTGTCAGCAGTAGCGGACCTGGAGTGTACTACGAGCAGTACTTC
CVSSSGPGVYYEQYF
>.|many|TRBJ2-4|TRBV20-1
TGCAGTGCTAGAGACAGGGGCTCCGCCAAAAACATTCAGTACTTC
CSARDRGSAKNIQYF
>TRBD1|many|TRBJ2-2|TRBV6-5
TGTGCCAGCAGGGGACAGGGAGTCTCCGGGGAGCTGTTTTTT
CASRGQGVSGELFF
>TRBD1|few|TRBJ1-2|TRBV27
TGTGCCAGCAGTCCGGCGGTGGACAGGGGGTTGGCTAACTATGGCTACACCTTC
CASSPAVDRGLANYGYTF
>.|many|TRBJ1-1|TRBV5-1
TGCGCCAGCTGCCGGGACCTGAACACTGAAGCTTTCTTT
CASCRDLNTEAFF
>.|many|TRBJ1-2|TRBV7-2
TGTGCCAGCAGCTTGACGTCAACGGCTAACTATGGCTACACCTTC
CASSLTSTANYGYTF
>.|.|TRBJ2-2|TRBV9
TGTGCCAGCAGCGTAGAGGGCTGGACCAACACCGGGGAGCTGTTTTTT
CASSVEGWTNTGELFF
>.|many|TRBJ1-3|TRBV12-3/TRBV12-4
TGTGCCAGCAGTTTAGAGGCACCAGGGACTGGAAACACCATATATTTT
CASSLEAPGTGNTIYF
>TRBD2|many|TRBJ2-1|TRBV12-3/TRBV12-4
TGTGCCAGCAACCCTCATAGACCTGGGAGGGTCGATGAGCAGTTCTTC
CASNPHRPGRVDEQFF
>TRBD2|many|TRBJ2-2|TRBV7-8
TGTGCCAGCAGCTTAGATGGCGGGAGGTTGACCGGGGAGCTGTTTTTT
CASSLDGGRLTGELFF
>.|many|TRBJ2-1|TRBV9
TGTGCCAGCAGCCTTAGAATGGGCAATGAGCAGTTCTTC
CASSLRMGNEQFF
>TRBD1|many|TRBJ2-7|TRBV28
TGTGCCAGCAGTTCTACCCGACAGGGAGCCTTTTACGAGCAGTACTTC
CASSSTRQGAFYEQYF
>.|many|TRBJ2-5|TRBV7-2
TGTGCCAGCAGCTCCGGAGGTCCAGAGACCCAGTACTTC
CASSSGGPETQYF
>TRBD2|many|TRBJ2-1|TRBV5-1
TGCGCCAGCAACCCTAGCGGGGGGAGCTACAATGAGCAGTTCTTC
CASNPSGGSYNEQFF
>.|many|TRBJ2-7|TRBV20-1
TGCAGTGCTACCGACCCCGGGGTCTCGTACGAGCAGTACTTC
CSATDPGVSYEQYF
>.|many|TRBJ2-1|TRBV5-1
TGCGCCAGCAGCTTGGAGGGGTATCGAGGGGTCAATGAGCAGTTCTTC
CASSLEGYRGVNEQFF
>.|many|TRBJ2-4|TRBV7-8
TGTGCCAGCAGCTTAGGCGGGGTGACCAAAAACATTCAGTACTTC
CASSLGGVTKNIQYF
>.|many|TRBJ1-6|TRBV12-3/TRBV12-4
TGTGCCAGCAGTGGGGGACGGGGAATTGCGCCCCTCCACTTT
CASSGGRGIAPLHF
>TRBD1|few|TRBJ2-7|TRBV2
TGTGCCAGCAAAGGACAGGGGAACGGCGAGCAGTACTTC
CASKGQGNGEQYF
>.|many|TRBJ2-7|TRBV6-6
TGTGCCAGCAGTTACCCGCCTGGAGGGACACTCTCCTACGAGCAGTACTTC
CASSYPPGGTLSYEQYF
>.|many|TRBJ2-3|TRBV6-5
TGTGCCACCCGACGAGGGGGTGGGGAGACAGATACGCAGTATTTT
CATRRGGGETDTQYF
>TRBD1|many|TRBJ2-7|TRBV20-1
TGCAGTGCTAAAAAAGCCGGGACAGAAGTCTACGAGCAGTACTTC
CSAKKAGTEVYEQYF
>.|many|TRBJ2-4|TRBV5-1
TGCGCCAGCAGCTTTAGGGCCTCGACCGGGACACTTAACATTCAGTACTTC
CASSFRASTGTLNIQYF
>TRBD2|.|TRBJ2-1|TRBV28
TGTGCCAGCAGTTTAAGGAGAAGCGGGAGGAATGATGAGCAGTTCTTC
CASSLRRSGRNDEQFF
>TRBD1|many|TRBJ2-5|TRBV28
TGTGCCAGCACCGAAGTCCAGGGGGCGAAGACCCAGTACTTC
CASTEVQGAKTQYF
>.|many|TRBJ2-5|TRBV5-1
TGCGCCAGCAGCTTACCAGAAGAGACCCAGTACTTC
CASSLPEETQYF
>.|many|TRBJ2-3|TRBV20-1
TGCAGTGCTAATTCGGCAGAGCAGGGGACAAATACGCAGTATTTT
CSANSAEQGTNTQYF